This passage covers 9 T cell receptor beta chains from one sample sequenced in a study of glioma-infiltrating T cells after dendritic cell vaccination. The data were produced by immunoSEQ multiplex PCR, yet TCRdb's version contains in-frame clones alone and is incomplete. Of about 92,000 clones in the sample, more than 75% were seen once. The starting material was blood, obtained before dendritic cell vaccination. All receptors come from a human donor with glioblastoma.

The rearrangement uses TRBV27 and TRBJ1-2, with 10 nucleotides matching TRBD1. The length of the CDR3 is 15 residues. With 5 bases clipped from V and 4 bases from J, the junction kept 7 bases outside the gene matches. CDR1 is MNHEY, CDR2 SMNVEV, per germline (reference sequence). CDR3 residues: CASSAGTGVFYGYTF. For the CDR3, the DNA is TGTGCCAGCAGTGCCGGGACAGGGGTGTTCTATGGCTACACCTTC.

CDR3 region: CASSERSSYNSPLHF. In nucleotides, the CDR3 is TGTGCCAGCAGTGAACGGAGCTCCTATAATTCACCCCTCCACTTT. The gene calls are TRBV2 and TRBJ1-6; no clear D gene. Germline V gene sequence: CDR1 SNHLY, CDR2 FYNNEI. This CDR3 spans 15 amino acids. Trimming left V 2 bases short and J 0 bases short, with 5 bases between.

In its sample, this clone was seen once. This sequence joins TRBV6-4 and TRBJ1-6, with D possibly matching TRBD1 (5 bases). This CDR3 contains 14 residues. Trimming took 6 bases from V and 10 from J, leaving 16 bases between them. CDR1 and CDR2 from the germline V gene are MRHNA and SNTAGT. CDR3 in amino acids: CASSGGGKGSPLHF. As DNA, the CDR3 is TGTGCCAGCAGCGGCGGGGGGAAAGGCTCACCCCTCCACTTT.

The table lists this clone with a few counts. The chain carries TRBV18 and TRBJ2-1, with TRBD1 as a possible D gene (5 bases). This CDR3 has 12 residues. Trimming took 3 bases from V and 10 from J, leaving 10 bases between them. The germline CDR1 and CDR2 sequences are KGHSH and LQKENI. The CDR3 nucleotides are TGTGCCAGCTCACCGATGGGGCTGGAGCAGTTCTTC. This encodes CASSPMGLEQFF.

CDR3 region: CASSPPYEQYF. The CDR3 nucleotides read TGTGCCAGCAGTCCTCCCTACGAGCAGTACTTC. This sequence joins TRBV27 and TRBJ2-7; D not resolved. CDR3 size: 11 residues. V lost 5 bases, J lost 2 bases, and 4 bases lay in between. Germline values: CDR1 MNHEY, CDR2 SMNVEV (reference sequence).

J is TRBJ2-1 and V is TRBV4-1; D remains ambiguous. Looked up from germline, CDR1 is MGHRA and CDR2 is YSYEKL. The V end was cut by 0 bases, the J end by 0 bases, with 9 bases between. The CDR3 has 16 residues. The CDR3, as DNA: TGCGCCAGCAGCCAAGATCCCCCGAGCTCCTACAATGAGCAGTTCTTC. Translating it yields CASSQDPPSSYNEQFF.

This chain uses TRBV5-6 with TRBJ1-2, with no clear D. Germline V gene sequence: CDR1 SGHDT, CDR2 YYEEEE. V lost 0 bases and J lost 4, with 19 bases in between. The CDR3 is 17 residues long. The CDR3 DNA reads as TGTGCCAGCAGCTTGGAAGAGAGTCTCTACTCGCTCTATGGCTACACCTTC. Protein product: CASSLEESLYSLYGYTF.

This chain links TRBV7-3 with TRBJ2-1; D is unclear. This CDR3 has 12 amino acids. CDR1 is SGHTA and CDR2 is FQGTGA in the germline V gene. Trimming took 5 bases from V and 5 from J, leaving 7 bases between them. The CDR3 DNA sequence: TGTGCCAGCAGCCCCCCTAACAATGAGCAGTTCTTC. It is translated as CASSPPNNEQFF.

The rearrangement joins TRBV5-6 to TRBJ2-6; TRBD1 might be the D (5 bases). Trimming left V 0 bases short and J 4 bases short, with 14 bases between. CDR1 and CDR2 from the germline V gene are SGHDT and YYEEEE. This CDR3 has 17 residues. CDR3 DNA: TGTGCCAGCAGCTTGGAGTTAGGGGTTCTGGGGGCCAACGTCCTGACTTTC. Translated: CASSLELGVLGANVLTF. The full variable domain, completed using reference TRBV5-6 and TRBJ2-6, is DAGVTQSPTHLIKTRGQQVTLRCSPKSGHDTVSWYQQALGQGPQFIFQYYEEEERQRGNFPDRFSGHQFPNYSSELNVNALLLGDSALYLCASSLELGVLGANVLTFGAGSRLTVL.